This T cell receptor (beta chain) originates from a study of T cells in Graves' hyperthyroidism and ophthalmopathy. Regarding the study as a whole: The authors' 13 V-J model separated ophthalmopathy from stable hyperthyroidism. Most thyroid clonotypes expanded above 0.001 were also detected in blood.

V was cut by 2 bases and J by 0 bases, with 10 bases left in between. The CDR3 sequence is 15 residues long. In germline, CDR1 is SGHRS, CDR2 YFSETQ. Note on this clonotype: The antigen is unknown.

Using RNA transcripts as the source, TCR beta CDR3 regions were amplified. Using the HTBI primer set, a first-round RT-PCR was run on the TCR CDR3. TCRdb re-analysed the multiplex PCR reads in MiXCR, keeping a single row per CDR3 protein. Altogether approximately 330,000 distinct CDR3 sequences are present, around 23% being singletons, with the ten largest covering 50%. The diagnostic basis comprised clinical symptoms, serum thyroxine and TRAb, thyroid ultrasound and orbital computed tomography. V usage is TRBV5-1 and J usage is TRBJ2-3, with D uncertain. The sequenced sample consisted of blood. This TCR derives from a woman aged 50 to 60 with Graves' hyperthyroidism. CDR3 sequence reads: CASSLYGDSTDTQYF. CDR3 DNA: TGCGCCAGCAGCTTATACGGAGATAGCACAGATACGCAGTATTTT. The full variable domain, with the rest looked up from reference TRBV5-1 and TRBJ2-3, is KAGVTQTPRYLIKTRGQQVTLSCSPISGHRSVSWYQQTPGQGLQFLFEYFSETQRNKGNFPGRFSGRQFSNSRSEMNVSTLELGDSALYLCASSLYGDSTDTQYFGPGTRLTVL.